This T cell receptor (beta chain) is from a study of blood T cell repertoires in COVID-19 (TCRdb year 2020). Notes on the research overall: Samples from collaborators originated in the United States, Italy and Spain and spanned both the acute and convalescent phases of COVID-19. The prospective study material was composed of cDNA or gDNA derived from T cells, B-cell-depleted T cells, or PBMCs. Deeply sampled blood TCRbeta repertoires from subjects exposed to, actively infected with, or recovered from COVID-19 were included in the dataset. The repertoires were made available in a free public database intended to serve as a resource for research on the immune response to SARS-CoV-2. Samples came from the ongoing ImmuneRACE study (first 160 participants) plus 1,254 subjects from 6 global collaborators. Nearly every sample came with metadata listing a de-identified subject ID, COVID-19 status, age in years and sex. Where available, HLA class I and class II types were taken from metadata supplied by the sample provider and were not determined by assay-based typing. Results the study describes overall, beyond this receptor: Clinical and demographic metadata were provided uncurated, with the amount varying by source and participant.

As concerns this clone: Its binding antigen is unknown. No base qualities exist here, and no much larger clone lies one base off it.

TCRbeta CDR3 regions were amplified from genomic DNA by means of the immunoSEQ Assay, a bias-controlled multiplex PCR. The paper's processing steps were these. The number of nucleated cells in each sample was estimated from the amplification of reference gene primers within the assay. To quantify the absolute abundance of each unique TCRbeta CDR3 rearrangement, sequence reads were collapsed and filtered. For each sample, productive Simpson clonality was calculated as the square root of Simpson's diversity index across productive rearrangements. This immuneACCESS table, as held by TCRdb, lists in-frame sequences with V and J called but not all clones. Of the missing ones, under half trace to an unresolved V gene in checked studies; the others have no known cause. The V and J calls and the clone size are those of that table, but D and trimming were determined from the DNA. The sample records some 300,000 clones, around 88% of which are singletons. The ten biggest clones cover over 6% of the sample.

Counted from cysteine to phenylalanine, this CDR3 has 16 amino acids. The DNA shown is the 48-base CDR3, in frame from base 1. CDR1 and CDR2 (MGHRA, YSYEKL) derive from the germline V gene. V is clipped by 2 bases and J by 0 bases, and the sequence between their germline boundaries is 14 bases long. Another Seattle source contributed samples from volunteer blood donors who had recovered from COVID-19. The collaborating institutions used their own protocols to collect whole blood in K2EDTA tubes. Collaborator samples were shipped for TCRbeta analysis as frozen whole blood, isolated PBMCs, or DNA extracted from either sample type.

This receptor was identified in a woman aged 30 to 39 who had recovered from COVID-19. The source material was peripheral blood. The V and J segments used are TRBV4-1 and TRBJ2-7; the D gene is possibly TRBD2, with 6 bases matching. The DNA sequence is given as TGCGCCAGCAGCCAACAACTAGCACTACTCTCCTACGAGCAGTACTTC. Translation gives CASSQQLALLSYEQYF.